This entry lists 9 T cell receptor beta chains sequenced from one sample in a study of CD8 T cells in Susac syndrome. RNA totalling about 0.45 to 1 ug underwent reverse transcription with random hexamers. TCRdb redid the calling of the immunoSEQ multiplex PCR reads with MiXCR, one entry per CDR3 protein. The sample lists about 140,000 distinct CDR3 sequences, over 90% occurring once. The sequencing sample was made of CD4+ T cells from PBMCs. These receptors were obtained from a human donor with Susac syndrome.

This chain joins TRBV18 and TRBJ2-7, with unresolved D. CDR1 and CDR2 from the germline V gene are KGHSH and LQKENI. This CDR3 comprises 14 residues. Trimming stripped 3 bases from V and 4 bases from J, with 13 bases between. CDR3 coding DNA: TGTGCCAGCTCACCGATTGCGACGGCTTACGAGCAGTACTTC. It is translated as CASSPIATAYEQYF.

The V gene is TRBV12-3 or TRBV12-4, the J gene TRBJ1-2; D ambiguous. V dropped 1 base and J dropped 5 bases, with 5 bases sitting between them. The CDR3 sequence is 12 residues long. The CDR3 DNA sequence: TGTGCCAGCAGTTTAGAGGGATATGGCTACACCTTC. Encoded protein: CASSLEGYGYTF.

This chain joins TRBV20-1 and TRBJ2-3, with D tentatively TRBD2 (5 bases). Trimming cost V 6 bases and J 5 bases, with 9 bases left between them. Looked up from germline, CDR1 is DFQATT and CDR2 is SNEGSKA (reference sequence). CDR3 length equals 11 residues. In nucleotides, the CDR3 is TGCAGTGCCGATCGGGGAGATACGCAGTATTTT. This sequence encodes CSADRGDTQYF.

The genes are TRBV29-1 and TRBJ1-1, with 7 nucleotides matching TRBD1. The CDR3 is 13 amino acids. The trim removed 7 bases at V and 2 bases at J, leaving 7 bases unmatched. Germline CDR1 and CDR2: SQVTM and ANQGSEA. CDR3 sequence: CSGADRRNTEAFF. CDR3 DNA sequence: TGCAGCGGTGCGGACAGGCGAAACACTGAAGCTTTCTTT.

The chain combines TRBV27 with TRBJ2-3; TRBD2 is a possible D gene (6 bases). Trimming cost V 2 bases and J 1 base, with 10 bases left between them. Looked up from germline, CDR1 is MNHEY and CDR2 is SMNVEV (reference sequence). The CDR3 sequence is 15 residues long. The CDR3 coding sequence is TGTGCCAGCAGTTTACAGCCGGGGGGCACAGATACGCAGTATTTT. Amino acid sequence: CASSLQPGGTDTQYF.

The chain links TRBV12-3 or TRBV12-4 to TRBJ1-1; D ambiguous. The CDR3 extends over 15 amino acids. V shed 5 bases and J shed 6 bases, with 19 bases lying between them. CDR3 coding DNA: TGTGCCAGCAGTCCCAGAGAGGGAAGAGTTTCTGAAGCTTTCTTT. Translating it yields CASSPREGRVSEAFF.

CDR3 in DNA: TGTGCCAGCAGCCACACTAGCGGGAGGGGGAATGAGCAGTTCTTC. Translating it yields CASSHTSGRGNEQFF. This rearrangement joins TRBV4-2 to TRBJ2-1; the match to TRBD2 covers 13 bases. Germline values: CDR1 LGHNA, CDR2 YNFKEQ. This CDR3 has 15 amino acids. Losses at the gene ends were 3 bases for V and 7 bases for J; bases not matched to a gene: 3.

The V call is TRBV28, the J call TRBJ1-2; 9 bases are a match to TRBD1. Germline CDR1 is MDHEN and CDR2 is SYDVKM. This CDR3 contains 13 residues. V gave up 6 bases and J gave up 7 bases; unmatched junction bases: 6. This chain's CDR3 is CASRNDRGGGYTF. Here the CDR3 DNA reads TGTGCCAGCAGGAACGACAGGGGGGGTGGCTACACCTTC.

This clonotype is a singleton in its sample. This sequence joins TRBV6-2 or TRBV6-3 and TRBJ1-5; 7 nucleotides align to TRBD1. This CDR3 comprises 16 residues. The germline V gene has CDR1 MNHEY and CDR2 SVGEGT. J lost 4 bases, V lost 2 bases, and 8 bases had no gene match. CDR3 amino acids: CASSYMSGQRNQPQHF. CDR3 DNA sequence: TGTGCCAGCAGTTACATGTCGGGACAGCGAAATCAGCCCCAGCATTTT.